These 15 T cell receptor beta chains were all obtained from the same sample, sequenced in a study of T-cell reconstitution after alpha-beta-depleted transplantation in children. The TCRbeta library was prepared with unique molecular identifiers. MiXCR, run by TCRdb on the PCR reads, gives a single entry per CDR3 protein. The sample comprises 800,000 to 1,000,000 distinct CDR3 sequences, roughly 31% of which are singletons, and roughly 28% rests with the top ten. The sequencing used PBMCs, mostly from graft donor cells, collected 360 days after TCRalphabeta/CD19-depleted stem cell transplant. The receptors were gathered from a boy less than two years old who had a stem cell transplant for SCID, so the T cells may come from the graft donor.

This rearrangement joins TRBV18 to TRBJ2-1; no reliable D call. The CDR3 is 13 amino acids. Trimming removed 1 base at V and 7 bases at J, with 8 bases between. Per the germline V gene, CDR1 is KGHSH and CDR2 is LQKENI. The CDR3 sequence is CASSPQSRNEQFF. CDR3 in DNA: TGTGCCAGCTCACCACAGTCCCGGAATGAGCAGTTCTTC.

J is TRBJ1-6 and V is TRBV4-1; 10 nucleotides agree with TRBD1. Germline V gives CDR1 MGHRA, CDR2 YSYEKL. V was clipped by 1 base and J by 7 bases; unmatched bases: 4. CDR3 length equals 16 residues. CDR3 sequence: CASSQGGQGRNSPLHF. In DNA form, the CDR3 reads TGCGCCAGCAGCCAAGGGGGACAGGGGAGGAATTCACCCCTCCACTTT.

The gene calls are TRBV12-3 or TRBV12-4 and TRBJ2-1, with 8 bases aligning to TRBD2. CDR3 size: 17 residues. Trimming took 5 bases from V and 0 from J; bases not matched to a gene: 9. The CDR3 protein is CASSGRAGDYSYNEQFF. The DNA of the CDR3 is TGTGCCAGCAGTGGTCGAGCGGGGGACTACTCCTACAATGAGCAGTTCTTC.

The V and J genes are TRBV3-1 and TRBJ2-4, with D possibly TRBD2 on 6 matching bases. The V gene's germline CDR1 is LGHDT and CDR2 YNNKEL (reference sequence). Between the trimmed V and J ends, which lost 2 bases and 3 bases, there was a span of 23 bases. This CDR3 has 19 amino acids. The CDR3 DNA reads TGTGCCAGCAGCCAATGGGGAGGTGGAAGGCTCTGGGGCAAAAACATTCAGTACTTC. Translation gives CASSQWGGGRLWGKNIQYF.

This clonotype was counted only a few times. V gene TRBV7-2 combines with J gene TRBJ1-4, with D uncertain. CDR1 and CDR2 from the germline V gene are SGHTA and FQGNSA. V lost 8 bases and J lost 1, with 5 bases in between. The CDR3 is 12 residues long. In nucleotides, the CDR3 is TGTGCCAGCGGGGAAACTAATGAAAAACTGTTTTTT. This codes for CASGETNEKLFF. Full variable domain (remainder filled in from reference TRBV7-2 and TRBJ1-4): GAGVSQSPSNKVTEKGKDVELRCDPISGHTALYWYRQSLGQGLEFLIYFQGNSAPDKSGLPSDRFSAERTGGSVSTLTIQRTQQEDSAVYLCASGETNEKLFFGSGTQLSVL.

The gene calls are TRBV7-9 and TRBJ2-4; the D gene is possibly TRBD1 (6 bases). CDR1 and CDR2 from the germline V gene are SEHNR and FQNEAQ (reference sequence). The V end lost 3 bases, the J end lost 4 bases, and 10 bases lay between the germline ends. The CDR3 consists of 14 residues. The CDR3 nucleotides are TGTGCCAGCAGCTTGACGGGACAAAAAAACATTCAGTACTTC. Its translation is CASSLTGQKNIQYF.

This clonotype was counted between two and nine times. The rearrangement links TRBV6-2 or TRBV6-3 to TRBJ1-5, with D possibly matching TRBD1 (5 bases). Germline V gene lookup returns CDR1 MNHEY and CDR2 SVGEGT. This CDR3 is built from 14 residues. V gave up 7 bases and J gave up 3 bases, with 13 bases separating them. CDR3 protein: CASTHPDNNQPQHF. The CDR3 coding sequence is TGTGCCAGCACCCACCCGGACAACAATCAGCCCCAGCATTTT.

This rearrangement joins TRBV12-3 or TRBV12-4 to TRBJ2-2; TRBD1 matches 7 bases. V lost 4 bases and J lost 8; bases outside the gene matches: 4. The CDR3 contains 13 residues. The CDR3 region has the DNA TGTGCCAGCAGTTCTGAGGGGGCGGGGGAGCTGTTTTTT. Its translation: CASSSEGAGELFF.

The chain links TRBV6-2 or TRBV6-3 to TRBJ2-7; the D call may be TRBD1 or TRBD2 (6 bases each). The CDR3 runs to 14 residues. The germline V gene encodes CDR1 MNHEY and CDR2 SVGEGT. V was clipped by 4 bases and J by 5 bases, with 15 bases between them. CDR3 residues: CASSSQGGRNEQYF. Written as DNA, the CDR3 is TGTGCCAGCAGTTCCCAAGGGGGGCGCAACGAGCAGTACTTC.

The V call is TRBV28, the J call TRBJ1-2, with 7 bases matching TRBD1. The CDR3 spans 16 residues. Losses at the gene ends were 3 bases for V and 4 bases for J; bases not matched to a gene: 11. Germline CDR1 is MDHEN and CDR2 is SYDVKM. Here the CDR3 reads CASSFGQGVPFYGYTF. In DNA form, the CDR3 reads TGTGCCAGCAGTTTTGGGCAGGGGGTGCCTTTCTATGGCTACACCTTC.

The chain uses TRBV3-1 and TRBJ2-3; no firm D call. With 3 bases removed from V and 5 bases from J, the gap between germline ends came to 6 bases. Germline CDR1 and CDR2: LGHDT and YNNKEL (reference sequence). The CDR3 covers 12 residues. CDR3 in DNA: TGTGCCAGCAGCCACTCAAGAGATACGCAGTATTTT. It yields the protein CASSHSRDTQYF.

A few counts support this clonotype. This sequence joins TRBV4-1 and TRBJ2-1; possible D gene TRBD1, 5 bases. Germline CDR1 reads MGHRA; CDR2 reads YSYEKL. V dropped 3 bases and J dropped 10 bases, with 10 bases sitting between them. The CDR3 sequence is 12 residues long. This chain's CDR3 is CASSQQGEEQFF. CDR3 sequence (DNA): TGCGCCAGCAGCCAGCAGGGTGAGGAGCAGTTCTTC.

The V gene is TRBV6-1, the J gene TRBJ2-7; 7 bases match TRBD1. V lost 6 bases and J lost 5; bases outside the gene matches: 10. CDR1 is MNHNS and CDR2 is SASEGT in the germline V gene. CDR3 length: 14 residues. CDR3 protein: CASSPRPGGNEQYF. The CDR3 region has the DNA TGTGCCAGCAGCCCTCGGCCAGGGGGAAACGAGCAGTACTTC.

This sequence joins TRBV6-1 and TRBJ2-4; D is ambiguous. The CDR3 is 15 amino acids. The germline V gene encodes CDR1 MNHNS and CDR2 SASEGT. V lost 7 bases and J 0 bases, leaving 13 bases between the germline ends. In nucleotides, the CDR3 is TGTGCCAGCAAGAAGGCAATTCTAGCCAAAAACATTCAGTACTTC. Its protein product is CASKKAILAKNIQYF.

The chain joins TRBV11-2 to TRBJ2-7, with 7 bases that match TRBD2. CDR1 and CDR2 (germline): SGHAT, FQNNGV. J gave up 5 bases and V 2 bases, and 6 bases lay outside the gene matches. The CDR3 extends over 14 amino acids. CDR3 loop: CASSLQRGGNEQYF. The CDR3 region has the DNA TGTGCCAGCAGCTTACAGAGGGGAGGGAACGAGCAGTACTTC.